The next 3 T cell receptor beta chains were all read from a single sample in a study of blood T cells in healthy people across ages. The second PCR ran about 6 to 11 cycles with a sample-barcoded 5' primer and J-beta primers. TCRdb used MiXCR to reprocess the 5' RACE reads, holding one entry per CDR3 protein. Of 700,000 to 850,000 distinct CDR3 sequences in the sample, about 37% are singletons; the top ten hold 10% to 15%. The material sequenced was blood. Receptor source: a man younger than 35 in good health.

This clonotype was counted many times. The chain joins TRBV7-2 to TRBJ2-3, with 7 bases aligning to TRBD2. This CDR3 region has 16 residues. The junction had 13 bases not matched to a gene; V was cut back by 5 bases and J by 5 bases. Germline loops: CDR1 SGHTA, CDR2 FQGNSA. Here the CDR3 DNA reads TGTGCCAGCAGCCCCAGCGGGGCCGCCGGGGGAGATACGCAGTATTTT. Translation: CASSPSGAAGGDTQYF.

The chain couples TRBV24-1 to TRBJ2-2, with 7 positions matching TRBD2. After removal of 6 bases from V and 3 bases from J, the junction contained 12 bases not matched to a gene. In germline, CDR1 is KGHDR, CDR2 SFDVKD. The CDR3 is made up of 17 amino acids. The CDR3 bases are TGTGCCACCAGTTTCAGCGGGGCTCTCACGGACACCGGGGAGCTGTTTTTT. Residues: CATSFSGALTDTGELFF.

This clonotype was counted many times. The chain links TRBV5-1 to TRBJ2-5; no clear D gene. This CDR3 has 13 residues. V lost 2 bases and J 5 bases, leaving 10 bases between the germline ends. The germline V gene encodes CDR1 SGHRS and CDR2 YFSETQ. The CDR3 DNA reads as TGCGCCAGCAGCTTTGCCTCGTTGGAGACCCAGTACTTC. Protein sequence: CASSFASLETQYF.